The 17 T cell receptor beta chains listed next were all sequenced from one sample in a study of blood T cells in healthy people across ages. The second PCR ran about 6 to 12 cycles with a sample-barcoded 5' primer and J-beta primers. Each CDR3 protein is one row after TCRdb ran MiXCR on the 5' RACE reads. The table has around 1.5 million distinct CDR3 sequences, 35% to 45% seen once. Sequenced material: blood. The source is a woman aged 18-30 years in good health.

CDR3 nucleotide sequence: TGTGCCACCAGTGACCCTACCCGGACAGCAGGGAATGAGCAGTACTTC. It encodes CATSDPTRTAGNEQYF. The chain has TRBV24-1 and TRBJ2-5; perhaps TRBD1 as D (6 bases). The V gene lost 4 bases and the J gene lost 11 bases, with 25 bases spanning the gap. CDR1 and CDR2 (germline): KGHDR, SFDVKD. The CDR3 loop spans 16 amino acids.

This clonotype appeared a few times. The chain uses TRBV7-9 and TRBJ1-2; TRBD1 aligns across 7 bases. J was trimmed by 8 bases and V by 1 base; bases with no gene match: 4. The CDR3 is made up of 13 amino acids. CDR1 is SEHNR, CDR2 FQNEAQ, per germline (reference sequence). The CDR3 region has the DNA TGTGCCAGCAGCTTAGAGGGGGCTGAAGGCTACACCTTC. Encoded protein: CASSLEGAEGYTF.

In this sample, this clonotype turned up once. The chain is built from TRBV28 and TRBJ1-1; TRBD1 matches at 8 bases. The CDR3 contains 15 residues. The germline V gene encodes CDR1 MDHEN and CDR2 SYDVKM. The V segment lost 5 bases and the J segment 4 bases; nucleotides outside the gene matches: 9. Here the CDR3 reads CASSMPTGAATEAFF. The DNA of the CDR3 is TGTGCCAGCAGTATGCCGACAGGGGCTGCCACTGAAGCTTTCTTT.

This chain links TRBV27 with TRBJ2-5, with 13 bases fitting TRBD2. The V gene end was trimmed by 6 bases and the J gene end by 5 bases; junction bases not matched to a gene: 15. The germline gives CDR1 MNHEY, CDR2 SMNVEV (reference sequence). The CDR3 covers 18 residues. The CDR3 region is CASSFLAGLAGTAETQYF. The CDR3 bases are TGTGCCAGCAGCTTCCTCGCGGGACTAGCGGGGACCGCGGAGACCCAGTACTTC.

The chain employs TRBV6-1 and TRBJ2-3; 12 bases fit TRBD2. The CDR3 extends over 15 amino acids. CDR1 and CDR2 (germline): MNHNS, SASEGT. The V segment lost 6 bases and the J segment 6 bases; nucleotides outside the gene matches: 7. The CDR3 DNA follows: TGTGCCAGCAGATGGACTAGCGGGGTCCGGGATACGCAGTATTTT. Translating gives CASRWTSGVRDTQYF.

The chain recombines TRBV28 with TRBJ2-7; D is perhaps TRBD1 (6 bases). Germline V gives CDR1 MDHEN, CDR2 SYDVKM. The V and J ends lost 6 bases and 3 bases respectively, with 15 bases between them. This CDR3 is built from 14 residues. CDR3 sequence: CASSSPGHIYEQYF. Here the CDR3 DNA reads TGTGCCAGCAGCTCTCCGGGACACATCTACGAGCAGTACTTC.

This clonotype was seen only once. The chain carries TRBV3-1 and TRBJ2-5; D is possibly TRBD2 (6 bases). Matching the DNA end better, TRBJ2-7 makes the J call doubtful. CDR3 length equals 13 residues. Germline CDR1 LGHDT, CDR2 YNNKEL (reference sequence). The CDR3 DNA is TGTGCCAGCAGCCAAGGGTACGGGAGCGAGCAGTACTTC. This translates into CASSQGYGSEQYF.

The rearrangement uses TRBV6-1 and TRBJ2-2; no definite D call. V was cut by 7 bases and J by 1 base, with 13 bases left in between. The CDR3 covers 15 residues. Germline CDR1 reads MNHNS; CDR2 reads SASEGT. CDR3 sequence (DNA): TGTGCCAGCATCACGGCAATGGGGAACACCGGGGAGCTGTTTTTT. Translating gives CASITAMGNTGELFF.

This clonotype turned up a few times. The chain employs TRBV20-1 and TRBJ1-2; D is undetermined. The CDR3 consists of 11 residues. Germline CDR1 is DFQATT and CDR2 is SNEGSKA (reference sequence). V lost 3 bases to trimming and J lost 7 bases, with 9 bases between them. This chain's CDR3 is CSASSRGGYTF. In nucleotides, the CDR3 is TGCAGTGCTAGTAGCCGGGGTGGCTACACCTTC.

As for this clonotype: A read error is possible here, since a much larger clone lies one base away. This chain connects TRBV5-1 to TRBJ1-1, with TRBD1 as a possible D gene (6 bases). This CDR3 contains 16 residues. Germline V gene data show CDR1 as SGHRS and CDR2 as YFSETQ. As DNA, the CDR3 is TGCGCCAGCGGCTTGAAACCGGGGACACCGAACACTGAAGCTTTCTTT. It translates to CASGLKPGTPNTEAFF.

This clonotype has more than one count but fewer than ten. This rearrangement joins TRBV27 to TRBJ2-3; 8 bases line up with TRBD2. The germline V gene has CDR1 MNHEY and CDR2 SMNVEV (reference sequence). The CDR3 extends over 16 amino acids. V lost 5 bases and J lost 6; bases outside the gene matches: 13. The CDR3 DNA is TGTGCCAGCAGTCCGCCAGCGGGGGTAAGGGCGGATACGCAGTATTTT. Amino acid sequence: CASSPPAGVRADTQYF.

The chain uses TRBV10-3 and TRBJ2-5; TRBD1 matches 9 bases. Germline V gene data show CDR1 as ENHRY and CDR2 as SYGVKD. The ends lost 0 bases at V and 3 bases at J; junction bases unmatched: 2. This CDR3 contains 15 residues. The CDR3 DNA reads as TGTGCCATCAGTGAGTCACAGGGGGCCGAAGAGACCCAGTACTTC. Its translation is CAISESQGAEETQYF.

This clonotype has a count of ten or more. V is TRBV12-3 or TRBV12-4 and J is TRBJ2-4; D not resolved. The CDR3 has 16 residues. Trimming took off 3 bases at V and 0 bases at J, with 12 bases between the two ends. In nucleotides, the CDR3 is TGTGCCAGCAGTTTCCTGAGGTCCCTAGCCAAAAACATTCAGTACTTC. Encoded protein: CASSFLRSLAKNIQYF.

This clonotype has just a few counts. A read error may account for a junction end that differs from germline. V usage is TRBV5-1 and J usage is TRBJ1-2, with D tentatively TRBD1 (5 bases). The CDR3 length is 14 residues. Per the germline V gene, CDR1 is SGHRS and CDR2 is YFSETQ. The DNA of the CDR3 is TGTGCCAGCAGCTTAGCGGGACGGAACTATGGCTACACCTTC. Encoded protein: CASSLAGRNYGYTF. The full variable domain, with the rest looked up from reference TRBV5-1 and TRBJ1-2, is KAGVTQTPRYLIKTRGQQVTLSCSPISGHRSVSWYQQTPGQGLQFLFEYFSETQRNKGNFPGRFSGRQFSNSRSEMNVSTLELGDSALYLCASSLAGRNYGYTFGSGTRLTVV.

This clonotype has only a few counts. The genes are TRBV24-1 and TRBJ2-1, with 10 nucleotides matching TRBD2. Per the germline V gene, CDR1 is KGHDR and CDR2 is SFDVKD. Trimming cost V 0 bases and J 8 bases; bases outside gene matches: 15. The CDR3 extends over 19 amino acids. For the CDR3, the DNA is TGTGCCACCAGTGATTTGCTTCTAGCGGGAGAGGAACCGGACGATGAGCAGTTCTTC. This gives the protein CATSDLLLAGEEPDDEQFF.

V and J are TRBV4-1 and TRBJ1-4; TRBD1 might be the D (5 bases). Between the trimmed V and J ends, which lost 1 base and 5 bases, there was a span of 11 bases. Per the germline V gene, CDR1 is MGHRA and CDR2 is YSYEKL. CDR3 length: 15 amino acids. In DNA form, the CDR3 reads TGCGCCAGCAGCCAAGTTACAGGCCTAAATGAAAAACTGTTTTTT. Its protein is CASSQVTGLNEKLFF.

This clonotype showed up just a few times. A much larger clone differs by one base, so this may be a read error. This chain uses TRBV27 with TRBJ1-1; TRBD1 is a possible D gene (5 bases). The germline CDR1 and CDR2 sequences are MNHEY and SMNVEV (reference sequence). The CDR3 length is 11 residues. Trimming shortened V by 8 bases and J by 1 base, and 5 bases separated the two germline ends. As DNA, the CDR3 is TGTGCCAGCGGGGGGAACACTGAAGCTTTCTTT. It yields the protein CASGGNTEAFF.